Here is one TCR beta chain with its context. The sample is drawn from a study of T cell changes during pregnancy in multiple sclerosis. The CDR3 consists of 15 residues. V shed 0 bases and J shed 1 base, with 9 bases lying between them. Germline values: CDR1 MNHEY, CDR2 SVGAGI. The protocol was immunoSEQ multiplex PCR, while the TCRdb copy is restricted to in-frame clones and leaves out a portion. This sample yields fewer than 65,000 clones, of which 92% are seen a single time; roughly 0.4% belongs to the top ten. This clonotype originated in a female donor with multiple sclerosis, enrolled in a pregnancy study. The chain combines TRBV6-5 with TRBJ1-2; D uncertain. This specimen consisted of CD4+ T cells from peripheral blood mononuclear cells, obtained after pregnancy. The CDR3 loop reads CASSYSAGLNYGYTF. The DNA for the CDR3 is TGTGCCAGCAGTTACTCAGCCGGACTTAACTATGGCTACACCTTC.